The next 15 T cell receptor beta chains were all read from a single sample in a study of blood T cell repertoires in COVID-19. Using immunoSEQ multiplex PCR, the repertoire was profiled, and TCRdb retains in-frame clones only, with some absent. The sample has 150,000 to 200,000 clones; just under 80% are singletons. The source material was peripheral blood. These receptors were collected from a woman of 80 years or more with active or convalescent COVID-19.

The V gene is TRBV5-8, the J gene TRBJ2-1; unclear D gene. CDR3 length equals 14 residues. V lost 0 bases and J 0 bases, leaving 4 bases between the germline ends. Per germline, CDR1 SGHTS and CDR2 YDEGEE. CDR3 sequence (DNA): TGTGCCAGCAGCTTGGCGAGCTCCTACAATGAGCAGTTCTTC. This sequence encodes CASSLASSYNEQFF.

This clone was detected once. In nucleotides, the CDR3 is TGTGCCAGCACCCCCGGAGGAAGCTCCTACAATGAGCAGTTCTTC. Amino acid sequence: CASTPGGSSYNEQFF. The chain couples TRBV6-5 to TRBJ2-1; possible D gene TRBD2, 5 bases. Germline V gene data show CDR1 as MNHEY and CDR2 as SVGAGI. Trimming pared 7 bases from V and 0 bases from J, leaving 13 bases between. This CDR3 contains 15 residues.

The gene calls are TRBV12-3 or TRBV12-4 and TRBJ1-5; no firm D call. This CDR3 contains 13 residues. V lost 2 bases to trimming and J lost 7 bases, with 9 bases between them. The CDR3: CASSLLGSQPQHF. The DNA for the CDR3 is TGTGCCAGCAGTTTACTAGGGAGCCAGCCCCAGCATTTT.

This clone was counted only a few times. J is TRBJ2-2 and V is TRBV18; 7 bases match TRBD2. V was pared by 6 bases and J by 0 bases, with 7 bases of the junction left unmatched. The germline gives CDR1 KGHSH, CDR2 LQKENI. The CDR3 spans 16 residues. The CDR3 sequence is CASSRGRTANTGELFF. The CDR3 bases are TGTGCCAGCTCGCGCGGGAGAACCGCGAACACCGGGGAGCTGTTTTTT.

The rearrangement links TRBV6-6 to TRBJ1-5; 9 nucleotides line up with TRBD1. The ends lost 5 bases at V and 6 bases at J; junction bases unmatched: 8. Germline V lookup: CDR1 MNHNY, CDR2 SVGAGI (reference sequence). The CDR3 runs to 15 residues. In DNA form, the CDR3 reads TGTGCCAGCAGTCTAACAGGGGGCGCAAGTCAGCCCCAGCATTTT. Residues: CASSLTGGASQPQHF.

CDR3 nucleotide sequence: TGTGCCAGTATCGGGAGCGGGGGGCGAAGTTACACAGTGAACACCGGGGAGCTGTTTTTT. Translating gives CASIGSGGRSYTVNTGELFF. This chain connects TRBV19 to TRBJ2-2; 9 bases align to TRBD2. V lost 7 bases, J lost 1 base, and 19 bases stayed unmatched. This CDR3 has 20 residues. From germline, CDR1 is LNHDA and CDR2 SQIVND (reference sequence). Filled out from reference TRBV19 and TRBJ2-2, the complete variable domain reads DGGITQSPKYLFRKEGQNVTLSCEQNLNHDAMYWYRQDPGQGLRLIYYSQIVNDFQKGDIAEGYSVSREKKESFPLTVTSAQKNPTAFYLCASIGSGGRSYTVNTGELFFGEGSRLTVL.

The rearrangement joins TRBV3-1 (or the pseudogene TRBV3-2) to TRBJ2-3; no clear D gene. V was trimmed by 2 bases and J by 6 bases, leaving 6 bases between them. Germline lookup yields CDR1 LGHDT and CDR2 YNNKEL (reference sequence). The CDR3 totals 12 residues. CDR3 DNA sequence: TGTGCCAGCAGCCAAACGGTGGATACGCAGTATTTT. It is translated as CASSQTVDTQYF.

CDR3 sequence: CASNPDRIYNQPQHF. In DNA form, the CDR3 reads TGTGCCAGTAATCCGGACAGGATATACAATCAGCCCCAGCATTTT. The chain uses TRBV19 and TRBJ1-5; TRBD1 agrees at 7 bases. CDR3 length equals 15 residues. V shed 7 bases and J 3 bases; nucleotides not matched to a gene: 9. From germline, CDR1 is LNHDA and CDR2 SQIVND (reference sequence).

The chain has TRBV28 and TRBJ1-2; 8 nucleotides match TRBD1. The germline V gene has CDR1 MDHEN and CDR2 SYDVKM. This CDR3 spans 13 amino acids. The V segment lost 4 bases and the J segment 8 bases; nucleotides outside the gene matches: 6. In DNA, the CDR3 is TGTGCCAGCAGTTGGAGACAGGGGTTAGGCTACACCTTC. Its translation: CASSWRQGLGYTF.

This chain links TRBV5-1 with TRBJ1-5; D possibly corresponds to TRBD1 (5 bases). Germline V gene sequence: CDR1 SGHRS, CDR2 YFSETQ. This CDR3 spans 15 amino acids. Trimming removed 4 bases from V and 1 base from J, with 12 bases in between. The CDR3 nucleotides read TGCGCCAGCAGCCTTGGGACTGGGAGCAATCAGCCCCAGCATTTT. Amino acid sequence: CASSLGTGSNQPQHF.

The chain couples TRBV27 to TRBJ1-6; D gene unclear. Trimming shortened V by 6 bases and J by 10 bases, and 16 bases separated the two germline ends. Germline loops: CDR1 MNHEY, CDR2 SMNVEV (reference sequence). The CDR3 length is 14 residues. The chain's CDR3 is CASSFAGLRSPLHF. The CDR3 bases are TGTGCCAGCAGCTTTGCCGGGTTAAGGTCACCCCTCCACTTT.

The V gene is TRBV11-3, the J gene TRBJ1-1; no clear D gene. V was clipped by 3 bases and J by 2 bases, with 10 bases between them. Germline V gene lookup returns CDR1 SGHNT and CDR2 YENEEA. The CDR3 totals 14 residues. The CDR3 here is CASSLGGGNTEAFF. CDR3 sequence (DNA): TGTGCCAGCAGCTTGGGAGGCGGCAACACTGAAGCTTTCTTT.

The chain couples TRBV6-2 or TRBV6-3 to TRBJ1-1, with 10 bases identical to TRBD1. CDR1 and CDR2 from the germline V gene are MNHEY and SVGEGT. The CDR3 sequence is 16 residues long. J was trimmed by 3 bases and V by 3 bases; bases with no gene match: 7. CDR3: CASSYQTGGADTEAFF. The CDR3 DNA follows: TGTGCCAGCAGTTATCAGACAGGGGGCGCGGACACTGAAGCTTTCTTT.

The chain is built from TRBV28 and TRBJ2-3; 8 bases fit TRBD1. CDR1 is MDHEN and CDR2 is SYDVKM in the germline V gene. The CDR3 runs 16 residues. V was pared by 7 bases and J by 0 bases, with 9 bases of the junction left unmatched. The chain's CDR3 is CASTTQGARSTDTQYF. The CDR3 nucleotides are TGTGCCAGCACCACCCAGGGGGCAAGGAGCACAGATACGCAGTATTTT.

In DNA form, the CDR3 reads TGTGCCAGCAGCGCATCACGGACAGGGGGAAACACCATATATTTT. Its translation is CASSASRTGGNTIYF. V and J are TRBV9 and TRBJ1-3, with TRBD1 matching 8 bases. The CDR3 consists of 15 residues. With V trimmed by 3 bases and J by 4 bases, 6 bases remained unmatched. Germline CDR1 reads SGDLS; CDR2 reads YYNGEE.